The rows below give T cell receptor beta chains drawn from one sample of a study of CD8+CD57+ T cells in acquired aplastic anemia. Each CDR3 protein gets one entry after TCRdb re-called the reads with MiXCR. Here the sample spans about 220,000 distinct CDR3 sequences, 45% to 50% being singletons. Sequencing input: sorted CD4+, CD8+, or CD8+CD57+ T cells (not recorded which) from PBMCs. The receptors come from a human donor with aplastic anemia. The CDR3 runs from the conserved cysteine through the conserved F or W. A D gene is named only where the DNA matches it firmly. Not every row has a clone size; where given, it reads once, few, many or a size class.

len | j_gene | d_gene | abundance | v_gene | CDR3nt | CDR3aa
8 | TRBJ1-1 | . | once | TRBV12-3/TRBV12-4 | TGTGCCAGCGGCGAGGCTTTCTTT | CASGEAFF
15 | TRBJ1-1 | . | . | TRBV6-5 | TGTGCCAGCAGTGACCCGTTCCAGGGCGGGCCGGAAGCTTTCTTT | CASSDPFQGGPEAFF
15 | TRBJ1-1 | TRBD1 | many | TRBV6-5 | TGTGCCAGCAGGAAACGACAGGGGACGAGGACTGAAGCTTTCTTT | CASRKRQGTRTEAFF
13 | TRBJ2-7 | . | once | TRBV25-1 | TGTGCCAGCAGCGTAGATCAGAGCTACGAGCAGTACTTC | CASSVDQSYEQYF
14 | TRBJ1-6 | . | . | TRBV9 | TGTGCCAGCAGCAGGACGGGGGGTATTGCACCCCTCCACTTT | CASSRTGGIAPLHF
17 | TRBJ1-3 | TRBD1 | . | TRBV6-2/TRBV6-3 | TGTGCCAGCAGTTACCGGGACAGGCGGCCGTCTGGAAACACCATATATTTT | CASSYRDRRPSGNTIYF
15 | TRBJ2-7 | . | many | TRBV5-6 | TGTGCCAGCAGCTTGTTGCAGGGGCAATCCTACGAGCAGTACTTC | CASSLLQGQSYEQYF
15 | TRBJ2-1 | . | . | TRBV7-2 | TGTGCCAGCAGCTCCCAGGGGTATCAGGACAATGAGCAGTTCTTC | CASSSQGYQDNEQFF
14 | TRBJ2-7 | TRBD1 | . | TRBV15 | TGTGCCACCAGCAACTACAGGGGCGCCCACGAGCAGTACTTC | CATSNYRGAHEQYF
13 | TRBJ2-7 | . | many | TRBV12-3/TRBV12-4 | TGTGCCAGCAGGGGACCCACCCGGAGCGAGCAGTACTTC | CASRGPTRSEQYF
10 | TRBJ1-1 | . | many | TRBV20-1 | TGCAGTGCTTTGAACACTGAAGCTTTCTTT | CSALNTEAFF
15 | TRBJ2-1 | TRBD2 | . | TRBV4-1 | TGCGCCAGCAGCCAAAGGCTAGCGGGGGTAAATGAGCAGTTCTTC | CASSQRLAGVNEQFF
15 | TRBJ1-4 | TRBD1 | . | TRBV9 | TGTGCCAGCAGCCCTGGACAGGGGGCGTATGAAAAACTGTTTTTT | CASSPGQGAYEKLFF
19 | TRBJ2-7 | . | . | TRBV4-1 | TGCGCCAGCAGCCAGGCCCCCCTTATCTACGGGTTCGTAAGGGACGAGCAGTACTTC | CASSQAPLIYGFVRDEQYF
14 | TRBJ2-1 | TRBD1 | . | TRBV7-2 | TGTGCCAGCAGCGCCCCGGACAGGGAACCTGAGCAGTTCTTC | CASSAPDREPEQFF
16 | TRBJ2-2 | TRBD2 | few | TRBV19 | TGTGCCAGTTCTACTAGGGAGGGCGGTGTGACCGGGGAGCTGTTTTTT | CASSTREGGVTGELFF
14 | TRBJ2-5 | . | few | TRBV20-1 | TGCAGTGCTAGAGATTCCAGGGGGGATGAGACCCAGTACTTC | CSARDSRGDETQYF
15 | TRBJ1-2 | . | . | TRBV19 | TGTGCCAGTAGTATAGACCCTACACGATCCTATGGCTACACCTTC | CASSIDPTRSYGYTF
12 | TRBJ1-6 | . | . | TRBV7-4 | TGTGCCAGCAGCTACACAGGGTCACCCCTCCACTTT | CASSYTGSPLHF
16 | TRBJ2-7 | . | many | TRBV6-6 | TGTGCCAGCAGTTTTTGGCGGACACAGAGCTTCTACGAGCAGTACTTC | CASSFWRTQSFYEQYF
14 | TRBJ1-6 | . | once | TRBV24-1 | TGTGCCACCAGTGATTCAACTTCAGAGTCACCCCTCCACTTT | CATSDSTSESPLHF
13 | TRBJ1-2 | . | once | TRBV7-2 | TGTGCCACCAAGCCCGGGGGGGCCGGGGGCTACACCTTC | CATKPGGAGGYTF
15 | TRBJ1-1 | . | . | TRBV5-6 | TGTGCCAGCAGCTTACAGGGAAGATTGAACACTGAAGCTTTCTTT | CASSLQGRLNTEAFF
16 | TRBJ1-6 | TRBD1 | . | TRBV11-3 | TGTGCCAGTGGGACAGCACAAGACAGGGCCCCTCAGACCCTCCACTTT | CASGTAQDRAPQTLHF
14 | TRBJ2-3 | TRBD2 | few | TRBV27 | TGTGCCAGCAGCCTAGCGGGGGCCGCAGATACGCAGTATTTT | CASSLAGAADTQYF
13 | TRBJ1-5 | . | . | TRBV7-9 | TGTGGCAGCAGCGGGGGGTTCACTCAGCCCCAGCATTTT | CGSSGGFTQPQHF
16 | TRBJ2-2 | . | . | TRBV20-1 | TGCAGTGCCCCCGTTCCTCAGGGGATTGGGACCGGGGAGCTGTTTTTT | CSAPVPQGIGTGELFF
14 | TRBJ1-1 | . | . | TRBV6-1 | TGCGCCAGCAGTGAGTCCCGGGGAATCACTGAAGCTTTCTTT | CASSESRGITEAFF
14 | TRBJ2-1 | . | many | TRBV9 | TGTGCCAGCAGCTCGCAGCCAAGGGGCAATGAGCAGTTCTTC | CASSSQPRGNEQFF
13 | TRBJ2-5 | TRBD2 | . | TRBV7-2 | TGTGCTTACCGGCTAGCGGGGCGAGAGACCCAGTACTTC | CAYRLAGRETQYF
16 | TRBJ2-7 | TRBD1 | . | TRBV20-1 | TGCAGTGCTAGTGGTCTGGAGACAGGGGAAGACTACGAGCAGTACTTC | CSASGLETGEDYEQYF
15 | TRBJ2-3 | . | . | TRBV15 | TGTGCCACCAGCAGTGACGAGGGTAGCACAGATACGCAGTATTTT | CATSSDEGSTDTQYF
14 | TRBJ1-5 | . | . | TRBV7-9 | TGTGCCAGCAGCAAGGACGGAGCTCCTCAGCCCCAGCATTTT | CASSKDGAPQPQHF
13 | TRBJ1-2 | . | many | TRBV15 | TGTGCCACCAGCAGGGAGCGGGCGTACGGCTACACCTTC | CATSRERAYGYTF
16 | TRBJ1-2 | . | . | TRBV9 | TGTGCCAGCAGCGTAGGACAGGATCCGGCGGACTATGGCTACACCTTC | CASSVGQDPADYGYTF
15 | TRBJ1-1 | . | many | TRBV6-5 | TGTGCCAGCAGCCCCCCACAGGGACGGGGCACTGAAGCTTTCTTT | CASSPPQGRGTEAFF
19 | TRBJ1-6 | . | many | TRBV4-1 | TGCGCCAGCAGCCAACAAGATATTCGTGTTACACTAGGGAATTCACCCCTCCACTTT | CASSQQDIRVTLGNSPLHF
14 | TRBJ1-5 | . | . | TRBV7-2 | TGTGCCAGCAGTTTAGAGGGGGGAGATCAGCCCCAGCATTTT | CASSLEGGDQPQHF
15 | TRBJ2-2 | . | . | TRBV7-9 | TGTGCCAGCTCACCAAAACCTCTTAACACCGGGGAGCTGTTTTTT | CASSPKPLNTGELFF
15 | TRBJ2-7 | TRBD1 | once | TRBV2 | TGTGCCAGCAGCCGAGACAGGGGAAGCCTCGGCGAGCAGTACTTC | CASSRDRGSLGEQYF
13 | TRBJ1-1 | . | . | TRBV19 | TGTGCCAGTAGTATAGATGCGAGCAGGGATACTTTCTTT | CASSIDASRDTFF
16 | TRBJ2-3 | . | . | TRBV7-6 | TGTGCCAGCAGCTTAGGCAAGGGGGGGAGCACAGATACGCAGTATTTT | CASSLGKGGSTDTQYF
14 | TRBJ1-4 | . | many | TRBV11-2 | TGTGCCAGCAGCTTATCGGACAGTAACGAAAAACTGTTTTTT | CASSLSDSNEKLFF
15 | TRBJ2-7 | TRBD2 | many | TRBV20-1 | TGCAGTGCTAGAGGGGAGCGGGGGGGCCCGTACGAGCAGTACTTC | CSARGERGGPYEQYF
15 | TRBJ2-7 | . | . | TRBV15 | TGTGCCACCAGCAGAGATTTAGGCAGGGACTACGAGCAGTACTTC | CATSRDLGRDYEQYF
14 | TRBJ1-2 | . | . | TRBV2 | TGTGCCAGCAGTGTTGACAGGCAGACCGATGGCTACACCTTC | CASSVDRQTDGYTF
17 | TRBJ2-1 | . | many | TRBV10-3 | TGTGCCATCAGTGAGTCCGTAGCGCGTAGCTCCTACAATGAGCAGTTCTTC | CAISESVARSSYNEQFF
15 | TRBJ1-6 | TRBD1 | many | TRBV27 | TGTGCCAGCACCCTTGGACAGGGGGCTAATTCACCCCTCCACTTT | CASTLGQGANSPLHF
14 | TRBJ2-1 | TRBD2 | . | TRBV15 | TGTGCCACCTCGACAGGGACTAGCTTAAATGAGCAGTTCTTC | CATSTGTSLNEQFF
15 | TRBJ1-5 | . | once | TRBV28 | TGTGCCAGCAATGGGCCAGCCCCTGCCCTGGTGCCCCAGCATTTT | CASNGPAPALVPQHF
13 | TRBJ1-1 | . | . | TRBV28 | TGTGCCAGCCGATGCCATGCGAACACTGAAGCTTTCTTT | CASRCHANTEAFF
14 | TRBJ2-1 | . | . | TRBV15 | TGTGCCACCAGCAGGCCCACTTCCTACAATGAGCAGTTCTTC | CATSRPTSYNEQFF
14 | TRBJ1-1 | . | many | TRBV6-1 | TGTGCCAGCAGTGAAGCGTACACAGACACTGAAGCTTTCTTT | CASSEAYTDTEAFF
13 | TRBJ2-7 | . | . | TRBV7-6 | TGTGCCAGCAGCTTAGCCCGGCCGTCCGAGCAGTACTTC | CASSLARPSEQYF